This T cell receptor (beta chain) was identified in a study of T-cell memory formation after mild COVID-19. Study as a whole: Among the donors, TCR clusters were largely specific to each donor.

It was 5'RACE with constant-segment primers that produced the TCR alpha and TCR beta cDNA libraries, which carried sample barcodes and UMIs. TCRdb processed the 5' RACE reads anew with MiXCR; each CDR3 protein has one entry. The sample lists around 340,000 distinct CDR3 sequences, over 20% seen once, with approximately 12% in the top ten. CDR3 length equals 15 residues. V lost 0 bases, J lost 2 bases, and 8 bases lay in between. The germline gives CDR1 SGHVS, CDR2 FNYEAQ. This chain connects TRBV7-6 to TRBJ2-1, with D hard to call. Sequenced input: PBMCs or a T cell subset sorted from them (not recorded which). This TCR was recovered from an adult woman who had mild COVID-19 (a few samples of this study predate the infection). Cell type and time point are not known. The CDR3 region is CASSLALVPYNEQFF. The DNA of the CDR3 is TGTGCCAGCAGCTTAGCGTTGGTTCCCTACAATGAGCAGTTCTTC.